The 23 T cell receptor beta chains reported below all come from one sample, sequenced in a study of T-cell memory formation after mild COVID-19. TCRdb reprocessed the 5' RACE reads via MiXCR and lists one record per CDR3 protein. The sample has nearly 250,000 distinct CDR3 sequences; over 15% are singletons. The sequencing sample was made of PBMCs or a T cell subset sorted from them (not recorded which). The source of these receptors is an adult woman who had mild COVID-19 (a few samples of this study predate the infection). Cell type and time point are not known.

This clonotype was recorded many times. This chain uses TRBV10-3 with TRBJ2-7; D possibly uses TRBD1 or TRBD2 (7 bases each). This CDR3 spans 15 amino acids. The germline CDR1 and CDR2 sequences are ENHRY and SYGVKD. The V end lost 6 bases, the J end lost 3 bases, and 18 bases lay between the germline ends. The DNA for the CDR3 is TGTGCCATCAGCGGGGGGACAGACCGAAACTACGAGCAGTACTTC. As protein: CAISGGTDRNYEQYF.

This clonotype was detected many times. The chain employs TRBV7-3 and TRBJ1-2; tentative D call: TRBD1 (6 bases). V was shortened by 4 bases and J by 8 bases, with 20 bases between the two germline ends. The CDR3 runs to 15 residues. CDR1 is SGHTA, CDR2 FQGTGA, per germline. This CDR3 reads CASSSGQSQRDGYTF. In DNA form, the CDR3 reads TGTGCCAGCAGCTCCGGACAGTCCCAACGGGACGGCTACACCTTC.

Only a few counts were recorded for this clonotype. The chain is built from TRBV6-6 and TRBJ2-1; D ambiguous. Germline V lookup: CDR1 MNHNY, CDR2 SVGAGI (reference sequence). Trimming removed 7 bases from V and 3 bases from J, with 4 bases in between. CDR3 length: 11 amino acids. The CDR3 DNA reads TGTGCCAGCACCGACTACAATGAGCAGTTCTTC. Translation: CASTDYNEQFF.

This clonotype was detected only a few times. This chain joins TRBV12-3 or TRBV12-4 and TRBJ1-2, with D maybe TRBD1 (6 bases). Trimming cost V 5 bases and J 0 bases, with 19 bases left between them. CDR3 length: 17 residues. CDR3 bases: TGTGCCAGCAGTCCGACAGGACCCATAGAAGCTAACTATGGCTACACCTTC. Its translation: CASSPTGPIEANYGYTF.

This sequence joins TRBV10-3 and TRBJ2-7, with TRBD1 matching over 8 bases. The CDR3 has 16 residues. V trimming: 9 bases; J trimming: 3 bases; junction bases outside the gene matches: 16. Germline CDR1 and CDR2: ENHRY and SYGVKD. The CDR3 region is CAIRVTASGGYYEQYF. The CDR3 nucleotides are TGTGCCATTCGAGTGACTGCCTCAGGGGGCTACTACGAGCAGTACTTC.

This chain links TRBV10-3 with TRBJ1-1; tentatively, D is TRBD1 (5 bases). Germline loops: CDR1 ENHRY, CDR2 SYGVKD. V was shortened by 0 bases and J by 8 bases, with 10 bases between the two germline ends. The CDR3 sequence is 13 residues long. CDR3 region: CAISESGDREAFF. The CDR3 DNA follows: TGTGCCATCAGTGAGTCGGGGGATCGGGAAGCTTTCTTT.

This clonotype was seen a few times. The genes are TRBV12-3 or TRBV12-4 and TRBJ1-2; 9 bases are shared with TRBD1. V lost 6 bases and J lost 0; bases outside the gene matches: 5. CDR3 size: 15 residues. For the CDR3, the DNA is TGTGCCAGCAGCGGACAGGGGTCAGCTAACTATGGCTACACCTTC. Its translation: CASSGQGSANYGYTF.

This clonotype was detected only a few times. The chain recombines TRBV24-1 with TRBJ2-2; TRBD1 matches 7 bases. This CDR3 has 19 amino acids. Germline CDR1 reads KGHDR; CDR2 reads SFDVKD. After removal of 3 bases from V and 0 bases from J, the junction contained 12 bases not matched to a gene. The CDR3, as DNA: TGTGCCACCAGTGATCCTATAGGGGATCAGGGGGCGAACACCGGGGAGCTGTTTTTT. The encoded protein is CATSDPIGDQGANTGELFF.

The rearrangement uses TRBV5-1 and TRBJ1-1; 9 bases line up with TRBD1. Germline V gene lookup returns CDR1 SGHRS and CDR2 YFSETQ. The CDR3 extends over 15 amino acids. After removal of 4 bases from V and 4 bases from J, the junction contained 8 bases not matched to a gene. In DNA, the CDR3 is TGCGCCAGCAGCACCCAGACAGGGGGAGGCACTGAAGCTTTCTTT. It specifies CASSTQTGGGTEAFF. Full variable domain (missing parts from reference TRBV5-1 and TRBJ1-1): KAGVTQTPRYLIKTRGQQVTLSCSPISGHRSVSWYQQTPGQGLQFLFEYFSETQRNKGNFPGRFSGRQFSNSRSEMNVSTLELGDSALYLCASSTQTGGGTEAFFGQGTRLTVV.

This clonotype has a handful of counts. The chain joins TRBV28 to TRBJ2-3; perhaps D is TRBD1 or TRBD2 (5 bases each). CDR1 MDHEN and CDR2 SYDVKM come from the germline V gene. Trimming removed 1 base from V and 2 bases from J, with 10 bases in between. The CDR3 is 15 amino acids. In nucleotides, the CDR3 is TGTGCCAGCAGTTTATATGGGGACGCCACAGATACGCAGTATTTT. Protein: CASSLYGDATDTQYF.

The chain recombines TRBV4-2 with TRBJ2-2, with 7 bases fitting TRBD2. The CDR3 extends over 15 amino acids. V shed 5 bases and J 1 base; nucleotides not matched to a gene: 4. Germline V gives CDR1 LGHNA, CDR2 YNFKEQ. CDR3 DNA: TGTGCCAGCAGCAGGGACTACCTGAACACCGGGGAGCTGTTTTTT. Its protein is CASSRDYLNTGELFF.

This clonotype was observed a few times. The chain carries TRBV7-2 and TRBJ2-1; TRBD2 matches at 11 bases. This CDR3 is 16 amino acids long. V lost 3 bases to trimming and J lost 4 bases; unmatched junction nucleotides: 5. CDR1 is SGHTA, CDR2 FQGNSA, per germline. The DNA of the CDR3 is TGTGCCAGCAGCTTTAGCGGGGGGGCTTCTTACAATGAGCAGTTCTTC. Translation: CASSFSGGASYNEQFF.

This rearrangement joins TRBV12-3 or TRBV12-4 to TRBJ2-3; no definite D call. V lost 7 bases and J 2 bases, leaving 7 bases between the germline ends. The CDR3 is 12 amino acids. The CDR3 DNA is TGTGCCAGCACCAGCCACACAGATACGCAGTATTTT. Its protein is CASTSHTDTQYF.

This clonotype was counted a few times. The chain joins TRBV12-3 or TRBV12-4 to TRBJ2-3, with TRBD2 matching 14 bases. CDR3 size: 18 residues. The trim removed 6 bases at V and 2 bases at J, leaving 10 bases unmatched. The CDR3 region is CASSRGLAGVPNTDTQYF. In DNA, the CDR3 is TGTGCCAGCAGCCGGGGACTAGCGGGAGTTCCTAACACAGATACGCAGTATTTT.

CDR3 in DNA: TGTGCCAGTAGTTTCCACAGGGTGCGGAATGAGCAGTTCTTC. Its protein product is CASSFHRVRNEQFF. V is TRBV19 and J is TRBJ2-1; tentatively, D is TRBD1 (6 bases). Per germline, CDR1 LNHDA and CDR2 SQIVND (reference sequence). This CDR3 spans 14 amino acids. Trimming stripped 5 bases from V and 7 bases from J, with 15 bases between. The complete variable domain, with remaining parts taken from reference TRBV19 and TRBJ2-1, reads DGGITQSPKYLFRKEGQNVTLSCEQNLNHDAMYWYRQDPGQGLRLIYYSQIVNDFQKGDIAEGYSVSREKKESFPLTVTSAQKNPTAFYLCASSFHRVRNEQFFGPGTRLTVL.

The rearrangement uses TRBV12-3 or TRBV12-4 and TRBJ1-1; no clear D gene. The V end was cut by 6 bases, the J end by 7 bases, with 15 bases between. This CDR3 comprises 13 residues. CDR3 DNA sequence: TGTGCCAGCAGCCCTCGGAGGGTGAGTGAAGCTTTCTTT. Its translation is CASSPRRVSEAFF.

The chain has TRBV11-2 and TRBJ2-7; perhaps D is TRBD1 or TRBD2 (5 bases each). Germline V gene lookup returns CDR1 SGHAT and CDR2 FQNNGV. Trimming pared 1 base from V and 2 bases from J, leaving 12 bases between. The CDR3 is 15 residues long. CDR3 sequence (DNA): TGTGCCAGCAGCTTAGGGGACGGCGGTGCCTACGAGCAGTACTTC. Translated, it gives CASSLGDGGAYEQYF. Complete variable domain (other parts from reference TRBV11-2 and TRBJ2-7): EAGVAQSPRYKIIEKRQSVAFWCNPISGHATLYWYQQILGQGPKLLIQFQNNGVVDDSQLPKDRFSAERLKGVDSTLKIQPAKLEDSAVYLCASSLGDGGAYEQYFGPGTRLTVT.

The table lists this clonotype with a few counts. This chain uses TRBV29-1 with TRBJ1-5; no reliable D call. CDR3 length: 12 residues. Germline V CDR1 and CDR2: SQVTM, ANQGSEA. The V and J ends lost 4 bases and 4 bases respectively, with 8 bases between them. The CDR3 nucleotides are TGCAGCGTTGGTTTCAGAAATCAGCCCCAGCATTTT. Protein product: CSVGFRNQPQHF.

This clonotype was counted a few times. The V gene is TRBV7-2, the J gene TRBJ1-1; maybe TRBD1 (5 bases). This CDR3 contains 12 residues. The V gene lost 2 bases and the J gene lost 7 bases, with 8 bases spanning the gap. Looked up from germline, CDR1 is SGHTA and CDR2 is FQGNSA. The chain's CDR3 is CASSLMGVEAFF. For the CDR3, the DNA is TGTGCCAGCAGCTTAATGGGGGTTGAAGCTTTCTTT.

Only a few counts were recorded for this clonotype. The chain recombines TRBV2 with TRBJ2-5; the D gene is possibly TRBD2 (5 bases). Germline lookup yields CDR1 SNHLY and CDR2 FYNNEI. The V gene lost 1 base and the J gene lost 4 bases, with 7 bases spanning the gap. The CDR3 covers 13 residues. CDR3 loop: CASSEGERETQYF. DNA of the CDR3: TGTGCCAGCAGTGAAGGGGAGAGAGAGACCCAGTACTTC. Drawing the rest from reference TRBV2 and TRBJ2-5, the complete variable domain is EPEVTQTPSHQVTQMGQEVILRCVPISNHLYFYWYRQILGQKVEFLVSFYNNEISEKSEIFDDQFSVERPDGSNFTLKIRSTKLEDSAMYFCASSEGERETQYFGPGTRLLVL.

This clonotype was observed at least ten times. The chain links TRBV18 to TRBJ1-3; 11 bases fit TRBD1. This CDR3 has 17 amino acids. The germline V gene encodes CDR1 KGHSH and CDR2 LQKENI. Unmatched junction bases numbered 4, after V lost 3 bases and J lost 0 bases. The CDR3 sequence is CASSPGQGVISGNTIYF. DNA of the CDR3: TGTGCCAGCTCACCGGGACAGGGGGTTATCTCTGGAAACACCATATATTTT.

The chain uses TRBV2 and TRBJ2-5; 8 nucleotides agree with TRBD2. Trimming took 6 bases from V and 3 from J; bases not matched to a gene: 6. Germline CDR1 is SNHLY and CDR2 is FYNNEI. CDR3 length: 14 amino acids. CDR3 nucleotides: TGTGCCAGCAGAGAAACTAGCGGAAAAGAGACCCAGTACTTC. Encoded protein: CASRETSGKETQYF.

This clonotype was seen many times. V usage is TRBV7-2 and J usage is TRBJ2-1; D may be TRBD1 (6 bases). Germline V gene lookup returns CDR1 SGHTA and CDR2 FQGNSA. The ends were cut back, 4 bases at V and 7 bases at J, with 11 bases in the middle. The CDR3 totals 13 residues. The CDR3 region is CASSSRTENEQFF. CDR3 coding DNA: TGTGCCAGCAGCTCCAGGACAGAAAATGAGCAGTTCTTC.